The rows below give T cell receptor beta chains drawn from one sample of a study of regulatory T cells in long-lasting Graves disease. TCRdb re-called the multiplex PCR reads through MiXCR, storing one row per CDR3 protein. Here the sample spans about 290,000 distinct CDR3 sequences, around a fifth being singletons. Sequencing used peripheral blood mononuclear cells (PBMCs), obtained when the disease was refractory, from a patient treated with antithyroid drugs. These receptor sequences come from a female donor with Graves disease. Each CDR3 is given with its conserved first and last residue. A D gene is named only where the DNA matches it firmly. Size tells how often a clone was seen (once, few, many) or the class of an expanded clone, and some rows leave it out.

TRBV3-1,TRBJ1-3,-,14,-,TGTGCCAGCAGCCGACGGTCCTCTGGAAACACCATATATTTT,CASSRRSSGNTIYF
TRBV4-2,TRBJ2-7,few,17,TRBD1,TGTGCCAGCAGCCAAGATATTATCGGGACAGGGGTGAGTGAGCAGTACTTC,CASSQDIIGTGVSEQYF
TRBV27,TRBJ2-7,many,14,-,TGTGCCAGCAGTCCCGGGACAGCGGGCTACGAGCAGTACTTC,CASSPGTAGYEQYF
TRBV6-1,TRBJ2-3,-,13,-,TGTGCCAGCAGGAACAGGGAGACAGATACGCAGTATTTT,CASRNRETDTQYF
TRBV6-2/TRBV6-3,TRBJ1-1,-,18,TRBD1,TGTGCCAGCAGTTACTCGAACCGACAGGGGGCTTCAAGTACTGAAGCTTTCTTT,CASSYSNRQGASSTEAFF
TRBV20-1,TRBJ2-3,-,17,TRBD2,TGCAGTGCTAGAGATTCAGCCCTAGCGGGAGGGCCCGATACGCAGTATTTT,CSARDSALAGGPDTQYF
TRBV10-3,TRBJ1-5,many,14,-,TGTGCCATCAGTGAGTCGAACAGGGACGGAGCCCAGCATTTT,CAISESNRDGAQHF
TRBV6-1,TRBJ2-1,-,15,-,TGTGCCAGCAGTGAAGGGAGACAGAGGGGATGGGAGCAGTTCTTC,CASSEGRQRGWEQFF
TRBV12-3/TRBV12-4,TRBJ2-5,many,13,-,TGTGCCAGCAGGGAGGGTCCCCAAGAGACCCAGTACTTC,CASREGPQETQYF
TRBV20-1,TRBJ2-1,-,16,TRBD2,TGCAGTGCTAGCCCCAGCAGCGGGGGAATTTTCAATGAGCAGTTCTTC,CSASPSSGGIFNEQFF
TRBV4-3,TRBJ1-1,few,12,-,TGCGCCAGCAGCCAAGGGCCAGGGGAGGCTTTCTTT,CASSQGPGEAFF
TRBV2,TRBJ1-6,many,13,-,TGTGCCAGCAAGCAGAGGGGCAATTCACCCCTCCACTTT,CASKQRGNSPLHF
TRBV2,TRBJ1-1,many,14,-,TGTGCCAGCAGGGGGGGGATACAGAACACTGAAGCTTTCTTT,CASRGGIQNTEAFF
TRBV11-2,TRBJ1-1,many,12,-,TGTGCCAGCAGCTTAGAGGGAGGTTTCGCTTTCTTT,CASSLEGGFAFF
TRBV7-2,TRBJ2-7,many,18,TRBD2,TGTGCCAGCAGCCTACCTAGGGGACTAGCGGGGGTCTCCTACGAGCAGTACTTC,CASSLPRGLAGVSYEQYF
TRBV2,TRBJ2-5,many,12,-,TGTGCCAGCACAGGGGCGTCAGAGACCCAGTACTTC,CASTGASETQYF
TRBV2,TRBJ2-3,many,15,TRBD2,TGTGCCAGCAGTGATGTTGGACTAGCGACAGATACGCAGTATTTT,CASSDVGLATDTQYF
TRBV28,TRBJ2-7,many,14,-,TGTGCCAGCAGCCCACTAACAGGGACCTACGAGCAGTACTTC,CASSPLTGTYEQYF
TRBV27,TRBJ2-5,many,12,-,TGTGCCAGCAGTTGGCGGGATGGGACCCAGTACTTC,CASSWRDGTQYF
TRBV20-1,TRBJ1-1,-,13,-,TGCAGTGCTAGTAAATACAGCGGCACTGAAGCTTTCTTT,CSASKYSGTEAFF
TRBV2,TRBJ2-7,many,16,TRBD2,TGTGCCAGCAGTGAAGGGCAGACTAGCGGTCGGTACGAGCAGTACTTC,CASSEGQTSGRYEQYF
TRBV5-1,TRBJ1-1,few,14,-,TGCGCCAGCACCTCGGATCCGGGCTACACTGAAGCTTTCTTT,CASTSDPGYTEAFF
TRBV28,TRBJ1-5,few,15,TRBD1,TGTGCCAGCAGAACACCCGGGACAGGGGTTCCGCCCCAGCATTTT,CASRTPGTGVPPQHF
TRBV4-1,TRBJ2-7,-,14,TRBD1,TGCGCCAGCAGCCCTGGGGACAGAGACTACGAGCAGTACTTC,CASSPGDRDYEQYF
TRBV30,TRBJ2-2,few,13,-,TGTGCCTGGAGTGTATCCGGGTCCGGGGAGCTGTTTTTT,CAWSVSGSGELFF
TRBV5-1,TRBJ1-1,many,14,TRBD1,TGTGCCAGCAGTTTGGGACAGCCGAACACTGAAGCTTTCTTT,CASSLGQPNTEAFF
TRBV6-5,TRBJ1-5,-,17,-,TGTGCCAGCAGTTGGGACCCGGACGGAGGGAGAAGTCAGCCCCAGCATTTT,CASSWDPDGGRSQPQHF
TRBV20-1,TRBJ1-1,-,11,TRBD1,TGCAGTGCTGACAGGGGCACTGAAGCTTTCTTT,CSADRGTEAFF
TRBV6-5,TRBJ2-7,many,15,TRBD1,TGTGCCAGCAGTTACCGCGGACAGGAAGCCTACGAGCAGTACTTC,CASSYRGQEAYEQYF
TRBV10-3,TRBJ2-7,-,10,-,TGTGCCATCGGGGAGAGCGAGCAGTACTTC,CAIGESEQYF
TRBV7-8,TRBJ2-7,-,16,-,TGTGCCAGCAGCTTAGCGCAATCTCAGGGCGGCGACGAGCAGTACTTC,CASSLAQSQGGDEQYF
TRBV10-3,TRBJ2-7,-,14,TRBD2,TGTGCCATCAGTGTGACTAGCGGGAGTTACGAGCAGTACTTC,CAISVTSGSYEQYF
TRBV20-1,TRBJ1-1,-,13,-,TGCAGTGCCCCGACTCCTCAGAACACTGAAGCTTTCTTT,CSAPTPQNTEAFF
TRBV20-1,TRBJ2-7,many,16,TRBD2,TGCAGTGCTAGAGACTTAGCGGGAGAGGGCTCCTACGAGCAGTACTTC,CSARDLAGEGSYEQYF
TRBV11-2,TRBJ2-5,many,14,-,TGTGCCAGCAGCTTCGTTGGGGACGGGGAGACCCAGTACTTC,CASSFVGDGETQYF
TRBV20-1,TRBJ2-7,-,17,TRBD1,TGCAGTGCTAGACAGACGGCTTGGGGGACAGGGCGCTACGAGCAGTACTTC,CSARQTAWGTGRYEQYF
TRBV6-5,TRBJ1-2,few,15,-,TGTGCCAGCAGTTACTCGAAGTATGTCGACCATGGCTACACCTTC,CASSYSKYVDHGYTF
TRBV10-3,TRBJ2-5,few,18,TRBD2,TGTGCCATCAGTGATGACCAACCGACTAGCGGTGTGCAAGAGACCCAGTACTTC,CAISDDQPTSGVQETQYF
TRBV12-3/TRBV12-4,TRBJ2-7,many,15,TRBD1,TGTGCCAGCAGTCCGGGGACAGGGTCTGGCTACGAGCAGTACTTC,CASSPGTGSGYEQYF